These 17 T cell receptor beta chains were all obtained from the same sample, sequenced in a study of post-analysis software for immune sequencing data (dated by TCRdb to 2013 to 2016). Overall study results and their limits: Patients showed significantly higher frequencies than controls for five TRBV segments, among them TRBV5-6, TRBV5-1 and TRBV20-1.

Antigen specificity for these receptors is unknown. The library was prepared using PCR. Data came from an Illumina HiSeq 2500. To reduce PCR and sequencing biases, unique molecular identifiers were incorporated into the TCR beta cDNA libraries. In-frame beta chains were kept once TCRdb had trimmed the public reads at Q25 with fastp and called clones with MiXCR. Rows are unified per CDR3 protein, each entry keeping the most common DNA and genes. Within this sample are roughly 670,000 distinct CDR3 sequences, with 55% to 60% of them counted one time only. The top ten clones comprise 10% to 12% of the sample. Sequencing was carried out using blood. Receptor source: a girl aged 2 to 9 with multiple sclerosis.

CDR3 nucleotides: TGTGCCAGCAGCCCCCGTGTTGGGTATTGGACTCCTAGCACAGATACGCAGTATTTT. Translating it yields CASSPRVGYWTPSTDTQYF. This rearrangement joins TRBV7-2 to TRBJ2-3, with D possibly matching TRBD2 (5 bases). V shed 5 bases and J shed 0 bases, with 24 bases lying between them. This CDR3 contains 19 residues. The germline V gene encodes CDR1 SGHTA and CDR2 FQGNSA.

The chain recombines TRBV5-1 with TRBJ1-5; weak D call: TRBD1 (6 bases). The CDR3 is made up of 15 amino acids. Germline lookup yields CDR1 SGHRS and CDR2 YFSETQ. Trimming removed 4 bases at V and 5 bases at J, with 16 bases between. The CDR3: CASSRYSGADQPQHF. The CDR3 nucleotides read TGCGCCAGCAGCCGATACTCAGGGGCAGATCAGCCCCAGCATTTT.

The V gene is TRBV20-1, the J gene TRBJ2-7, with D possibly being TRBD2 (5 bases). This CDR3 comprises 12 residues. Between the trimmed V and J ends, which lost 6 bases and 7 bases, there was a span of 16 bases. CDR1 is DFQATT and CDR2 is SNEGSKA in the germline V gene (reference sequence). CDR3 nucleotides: TGCAGTGCCCAGTCGTTGACGGGAGAGCAGTACTTC. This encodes CSAQSLTGEQYF.

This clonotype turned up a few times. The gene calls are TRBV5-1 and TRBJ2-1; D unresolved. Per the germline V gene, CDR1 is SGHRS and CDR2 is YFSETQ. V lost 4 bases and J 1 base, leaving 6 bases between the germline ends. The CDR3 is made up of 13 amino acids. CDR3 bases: TGCGCCAGCAGCGTCCTTTCCTACAATGAGCAGTTCTTC. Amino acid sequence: CASSVLSYNEQFF.

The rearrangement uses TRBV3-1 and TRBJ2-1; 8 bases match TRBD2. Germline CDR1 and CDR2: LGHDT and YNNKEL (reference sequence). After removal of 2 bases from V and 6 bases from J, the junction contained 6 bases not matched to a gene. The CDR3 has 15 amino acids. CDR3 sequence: CASSQWRGALNEQFF. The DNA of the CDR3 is TGTGCCAGCAGCCAATGGCGGGGGGCTCTCAATGAGCAGTTCTTC.

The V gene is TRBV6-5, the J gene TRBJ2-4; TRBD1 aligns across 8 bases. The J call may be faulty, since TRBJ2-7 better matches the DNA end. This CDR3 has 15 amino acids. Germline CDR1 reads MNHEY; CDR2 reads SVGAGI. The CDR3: CASSYSTGATDEQYF. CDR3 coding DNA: TGTGCCAGCAGTTACTCGACAGGGGCAACCGACGAGCAGTACTTC.

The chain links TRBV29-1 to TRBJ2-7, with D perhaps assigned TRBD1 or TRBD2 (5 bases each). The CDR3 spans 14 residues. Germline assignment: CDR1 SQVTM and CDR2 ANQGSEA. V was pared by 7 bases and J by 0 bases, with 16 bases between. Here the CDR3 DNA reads TGCAGCGCCGGGACGGCCTCTAGCTCCTACGAGCAGTACTTC. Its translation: CSAGTASSSYEQYF.

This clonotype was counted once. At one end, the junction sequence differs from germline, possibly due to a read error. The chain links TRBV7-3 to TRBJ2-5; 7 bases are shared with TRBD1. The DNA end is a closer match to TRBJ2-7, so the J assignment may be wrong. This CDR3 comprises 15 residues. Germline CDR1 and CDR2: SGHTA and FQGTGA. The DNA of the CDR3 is TGTACCAGCAGCCTACAGGGGTCTCAACCATACGAGCAGTACTTC. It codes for CTSSLQGSQPYEQYF.

CDR3 loop: CASRTGTGVTHEQYF. As DNA, the CDR3 is TGTGCCAGCAGAACCGGGACAGGGGTGACCCACGAGCAGTACTTC. This chain uses TRBV12-3 or TRBV12-4 with TRBJ2-7, with 10 nucleotides matching TRBD1. There are 15 residues in the CDR3. The V and J ends lost 6 bases and 5 bases, in that order; junction bases with no gene match: 10.

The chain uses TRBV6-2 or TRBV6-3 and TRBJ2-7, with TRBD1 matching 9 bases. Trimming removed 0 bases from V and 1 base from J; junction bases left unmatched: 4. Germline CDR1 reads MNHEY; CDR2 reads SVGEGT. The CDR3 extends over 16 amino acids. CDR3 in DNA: TGTGCCAGCAGTTACTCGACGGACAGGGGATCCTACGAGCAGTACTTC. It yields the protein CASSYSTDRGSYEQYF.

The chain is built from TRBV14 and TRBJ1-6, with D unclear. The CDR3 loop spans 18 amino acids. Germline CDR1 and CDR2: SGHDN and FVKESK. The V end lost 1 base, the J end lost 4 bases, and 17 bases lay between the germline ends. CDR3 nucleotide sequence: TGTGCCAGCAGCCAAGTACGGTTCGGGGTCCTATATAATTCACCCCTCCACTTT. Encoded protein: CASSQVRFGVLYNSPLHF.

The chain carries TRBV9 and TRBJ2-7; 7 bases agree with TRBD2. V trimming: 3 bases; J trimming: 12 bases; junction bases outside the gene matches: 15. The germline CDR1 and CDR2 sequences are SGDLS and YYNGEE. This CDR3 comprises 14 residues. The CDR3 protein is CASSGTSSRETPYF. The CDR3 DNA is TGTGCCAGCAGCGGGACTAGTAGCAGGGAGACCCCGTACTTC.

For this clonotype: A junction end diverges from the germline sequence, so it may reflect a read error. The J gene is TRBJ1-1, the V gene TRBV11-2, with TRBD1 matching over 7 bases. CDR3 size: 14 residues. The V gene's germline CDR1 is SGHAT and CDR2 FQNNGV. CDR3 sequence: CASRLGGPNTEAFF. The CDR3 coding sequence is TGTGCCAGCAGATTAGGGGGCCCGAACACTGAAGCTTTCTTT.

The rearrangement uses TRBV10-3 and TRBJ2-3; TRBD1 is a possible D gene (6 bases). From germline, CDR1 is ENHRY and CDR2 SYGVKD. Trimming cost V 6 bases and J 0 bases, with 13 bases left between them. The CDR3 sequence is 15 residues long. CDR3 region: CAISHRATSTDTQYF. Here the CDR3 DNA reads TGTGCCATCAGCCACAGGGCTACGAGCACAGATACGCAGTATTTT.

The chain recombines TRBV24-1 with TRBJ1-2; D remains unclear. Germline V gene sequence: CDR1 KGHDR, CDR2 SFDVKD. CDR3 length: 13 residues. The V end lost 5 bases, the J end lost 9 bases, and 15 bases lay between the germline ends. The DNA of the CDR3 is TGTGCCACCAGTGCGAGGGAGCAGTCCCGCTACACCTTC. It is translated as CATSAREQSRYTF.

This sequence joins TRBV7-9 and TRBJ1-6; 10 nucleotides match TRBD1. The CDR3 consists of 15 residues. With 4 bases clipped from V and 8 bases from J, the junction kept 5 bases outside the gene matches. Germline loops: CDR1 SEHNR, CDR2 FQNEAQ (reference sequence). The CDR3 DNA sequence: TGTGCCAGCAGCTCGACGGGACAGGGGTATTCACCCCTCCACTTT. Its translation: CASSSTGQGYSPLHF.

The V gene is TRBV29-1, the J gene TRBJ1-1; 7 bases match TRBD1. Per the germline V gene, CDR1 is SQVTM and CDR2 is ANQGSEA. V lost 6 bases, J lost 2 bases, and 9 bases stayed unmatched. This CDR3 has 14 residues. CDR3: CSVQGIEANTEAFF. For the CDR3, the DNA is TGCAGCGTACAGGGGATTGAGGCTAACACTGAAGCTTTCTTT.